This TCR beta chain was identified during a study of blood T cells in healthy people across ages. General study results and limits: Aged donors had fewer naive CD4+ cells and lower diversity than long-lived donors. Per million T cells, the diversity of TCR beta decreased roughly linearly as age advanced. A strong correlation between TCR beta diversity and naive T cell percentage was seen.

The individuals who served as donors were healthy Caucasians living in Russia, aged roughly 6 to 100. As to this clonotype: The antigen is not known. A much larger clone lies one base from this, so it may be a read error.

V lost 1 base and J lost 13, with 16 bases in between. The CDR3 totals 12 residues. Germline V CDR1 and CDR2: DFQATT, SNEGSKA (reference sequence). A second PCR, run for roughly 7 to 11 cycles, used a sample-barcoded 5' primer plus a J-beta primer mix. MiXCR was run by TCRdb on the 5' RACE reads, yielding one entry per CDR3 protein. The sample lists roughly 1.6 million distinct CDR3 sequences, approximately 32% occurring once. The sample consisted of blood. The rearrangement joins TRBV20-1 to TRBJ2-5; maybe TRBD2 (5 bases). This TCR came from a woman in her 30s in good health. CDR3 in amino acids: CSARGGVVERYF. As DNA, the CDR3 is TGCAGTGCTAGAGGGGGAGTTGTCGAGCGGTACTTC.